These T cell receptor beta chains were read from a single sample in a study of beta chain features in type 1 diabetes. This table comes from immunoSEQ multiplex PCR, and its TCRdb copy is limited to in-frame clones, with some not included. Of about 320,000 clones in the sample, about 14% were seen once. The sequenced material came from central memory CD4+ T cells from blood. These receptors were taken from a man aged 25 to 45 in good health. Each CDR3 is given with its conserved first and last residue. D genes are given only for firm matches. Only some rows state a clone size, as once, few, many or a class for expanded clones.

CDR3: CASSRDFNEQFF; DNA: TGTGCCAGCAGCCGGGACTTTAATGAGCAGTTCTTC; size: -; V: TRBV7-2; D: -; J: TRBJ2-1
CDR3: CASSSYSTDTQYF; DNA: TGTGCCAGCAGCTCCTACTCTACAGATACGCAGTATTTT; size: few; V: TRBV7-3; D: -; J: TRBJ2-3
CDR3: CASSLRADTQYF; DNA: TGTGCCAGCAGCTTAAGGGCAGATACGCAGTATTTT; size: -; V: TRBV7-2; D: -; J: TRBJ2-3
CDR3: CASGPGGYSYNEQFF; DNA: TGTGCCAGCGGCCCCGGCGGATACTCCTACAATGAGCAGTTCTTC; size: -; V: TRBV2; D: -; J: TRBJ2-1
CDR3: CASSQVTSGRTDTQYF; DNA: TGCGCCAGCAGCCAAGTCACTAGCGGGAGGACAGATACGCAGTATTTT; size: -; V: TRBV5-4; D: TRBD2; J: TRBJ2-3
CDR3: CAWGTGTANNEKLFF; DNA: TGTGCCTGGGGTACCGGGACAGCAAATAATGAAAAACTGTTTTTT; size: few; V: TRBV30; D: TRBD1; J: TRBJ1-4
CDR3: CASSQDAGRLGRDGKLFF; DNA: TGCGCCAGCAGCCAAGATGCTGGACGATTGGGCAGGGACGGGAAACTGTTTTTT; size: few; V: TRBV4-3; D: -; J: TRBJ1-4
CDR3: CASSRLNSGANVLTF; DNA: TGTGCCAGCAGCCGACTTAACTCTGGGGCCAACGTCCTGACTTTC; size: few; V: TRBV14; D: -; J: TRBJ2-6
CDR3: CASSPRGPGLAGGDTQYF; DNA: TGCGCCAGCAGCCCCCGCGGGCCGGGACTAGCGGGAGGGGATACGCAGTATTTT; size: -; V: TRBV5-1; D: TRBD2; J: TRBJ2-3
CDR3: CASSSHTHQNYGYTF; DNA: TGTGCCAGCAGCTCACACACCCACCAGAACTATGGCTACACCTTC; size: -; V: TRBV11-2; D: -; J: TRBJ1-2
CDR3: CSAAVPDTQYF; DNA: TGCAGTGCTGCCGTTCCGGATACGCAGTATTTT; size: few; V: TRBV20-1; D: -; J: TRBJ2-3
CDR3: CASSRSNRGNNEKLFF; DNA: TGTGCCAGCAGCAGATCAAACAGGGGAAATAATGAAAAACTGTTTTTT; size: few; V: TRBV7-2; D: TRBD1; J: TRBJ1-4
CDR3: CASSLLPSVDNEQFF; DNA: TGTGCCAGCAGCTTACTCCCTAGCGTCGACAATGAGCAGTTCTTC; size: -; V: TRBV7-3; D: -; J: TRBJ2-1
CDR3: CASNSQGNYEQYF; DNA: TGTGCCAGTAACTCACAGGGAAACTACGAGCAGTACTTC; size: few; V: TRBV19; D: -; J: TRBJ2-7
CDR3: CASLTSGGTDTQYF; DNA: TGTGCCAGCCTAACTAGCGGGGGCACAGATACGCAGTATTTT; size: -; V: TRBV28; D: TRBD2; J: TRBJ2-3
CDR3: CASSSQTGWDTQYF; DNA: TGTGCCAGCAGTTCTCAGACAGGTTGGGATACGCAGTATTTT; size: few; V: TRBV27; D: -; J: TRBJ2-3
CDR3: CSAPRPEQYF; DNA: TGCAGTGCTCCCCGTCCCGAGCAGTACTTC; size: -; V: TRBV20-1; D: -; J: TRBJ2-7
CDR3: CASSPQGVSSYNEQFF; DNA: TGTGCCAGCAGCCCTCAGGGGGTGAGCTCCTACAATGAGCAGTTCTTC; size: -; V: TRBV5-4; D: TRBD1; J: TRBJ2-1
CDR3: CASSQAYHGQGDNQETQYF; DNA: TGTGCCAGCAGCCAAGCATACCACGGACAGGGAGACAACCAAGAGACCCAGTACTTC; size: few; V: TRBV4-2; D: TRBD1; J: TRBJ2-5
CDR3: CAWSLGVRQPQHF; DNA: TGTGCCTGGAGTTTAGGGGTTCGGCAGCCCCAGCATTTT; size: -; V: TRBV30; D: -; J: TRBJ1-5
CDR3: CASSQDHGLIDEQFF; DNA: TGTGCCAGCAGCCAAGATCACGGTTTAATAGATGAGCAGTTCTTC; size: few; V: TRBV4-2; D: -; J: TRBJ2-1
CDR3: CASSSAASYEQYF; DNA: TGTGCCAGCAGCTCCGCAGCCTCCTACGAGCAGTACTTC; size: -; V: TRBV7-9; D: -; J: TRBJ2-7
CDR3: CATSRGHLDGDTQYF; DNA: TGTGCCACCAGCAGAGGGCACTTAGACGGCGATACGCAGTATTTT; size: -; V: TRBV15; D: -; J: TRBJ2-3
CDR3: CASSQTPPVTEAFF; DNA: TGTGCCAGCAGCCAAACTCCCCCTGTCACTGAAGCTTTCTTT; size: -; V: TRBV14; D: -; J: TRBJ1-1
CDR3: CASSLAGMNEKLFF; DNA: TGTGCCAGCAGCTTAGCAGGGATGAATGAAAAACTGTTTTTT; size: few; V: TRBV7-9; D: -; J: TRBJ1-4
CDR3: CASLSGKMNTEAFF; DNA: TGTGCCAGCTTATCTGGGAAAATGAACACTGAAGCTTTCTTT; size: -; V: TRBV7-2; D: -; J: TRBJ1-1
CDR3: CASSPRLRQGAPYEQYF; DNA: TGTGCCAGCAGTCCCAGACTTCGACAGGGAGCCCCCTACGAGCAGTACTTC; size: -; V: TRBV27; D: TRBD1; J: TRBJ2-7
CDR3: CASSPGTRGTGELFF; DNA: TGTGCCAGCAGCCCGGGGACGAGGGGCACCGGGGAGCTGTTTTTT; size: few; V: TRBV5-4; D: -; J: TRBJ2-2
CDR3: CASSPAVTGELFF; DNA: TGTGCCAGCTCACCAGCAGTCACCGGGGAGCTGTTTTTT; size: -; V: TRBV18; D: -; J: TRBJ2-2
CDR3: CSVGGRNQPQHF; DNA: TGCAGCGTTGGGGGGCGCAATCAGCCCCAGCATTTT; size: few; V: TRBV29-1; D: -; J: TRBJ1-5
CDR3: CASSFVAGQETQYF; DNA: TGTGCCAGCAGCTTCGTAGCGGGGCAAGAGACCCAGTACTTC; size: few; V: TRBV7-2; D: TRBD2; J: TRBJ2-5
CDR3: CSVSRGPTGELFF; DNA: TGCAGCGTGTCCAGGGGGCCAACCGGGGAGCTGTTTTTT; size: few; V: TRBV29-1; D: TRBD1; J: TRBJ2-2
CDR3: CASMGGTGELFF; DNA: TGTGCCAGCATGGGCGGGACCGGGGAGCTGTTTTTT; size: few; V: TRBV28; D: -; J: TRBJ2-2
CDR3: CASSQSAGIGNEQFF; DNA: TGCGCCAGCAGCCAATCGGCGGGAATTGGTAATGAGCAGTTCTTC; size: few; V: TRBV4-3; D: -; J: TRBJ2-1
CDR3: CASSQMTIDGYTF; DNA: TGTGCCAGCAGCCAAATGACGATCGATGGCTACACCTTC; size: -; V: TRBV13; D: -; J: TRBJ1-2
CDR3: CASSQDVQANYGYTF; DNA: TGCGCCAGCAGCCAAGATGTGCAGGCGAACTATGGCTACACCTTC; size: few; V: TRBV4-3; D: -; J: TRBJ1-2
CDR3: CASSPGSGGVYNEQFF; DNA: TGTGCCAGCAGCCCCGGGAGCGGGGGTGTTTACAATGAGCAGTTCTTC; size: -; V: TRBV4-2; D: TRBD2; J: TRBJ2-1
CDR3: CASSARGLITDTQYF; DNA: TGTGCCAGCAGCGCGAGGGGGCTCATCACAGATACGCAGTATTTT; size: -; V: TRBV9; D: TRBD1; J: TRBJ2-3
CDR3: CASSPISGRGADTQYF; DNA: TGTGCCAGCAGTCCGATTAGCGGGAGGGGGGCGGATACGCAGTATTTT; size: -; V: TRBV28; D: TRBD2; J: TRBJ2-3
CDR3: CASSSGTTSEREQYF; DNA: TGTGCCAGCAGTTCGGGGACTACCTCCGAGCGGGAGCAGTACTTC; size: -; V: TRBV27; D: TRBD2; J: TRBJ2-7
CDR3: CASSQDWAGSGEKLFF; DNA: TGCGCCAGCAGCCAAGATTGGGCAGGGAGTGGTGAAAAACTGTTTTTT; size: -; V: TRBV4-3; D: -; J: TRBJ1-4
CDR3: CSVAQGRAYEQYF; DNA: TGCAGCGTTGCACAGGGAAGAGCCTACGAGCAGTACTTC; size: few; V: TRBV29-1; D: -; J: TRBJ2-7
CDR3: CASSFKADTEAFF; DNA: TGTGCCAGCAGCTTCAAGGCGGACACTGAAGCTTTCTTT; size: few; V: TRBV7-6; D: -; J: TRBJ1-1
CDR3: CASSRDRTYNEQFF; DNA: TGTGCCAGCAGCCGGGACAGGACCTACAATGAGCAGTTCTTC; size: -; V: TRBV13; D: TRBD1; J: TRBJ2-1
CDR3: CASSLGFMRGGDYEQYF; DNA: TGTGCCAGCAGCCTCGGGTTCATGCGTGGGGGAGACTACGAGCAGTACTTC; size: -; V: TRBV5-6; D: -; J: TRBJ2-7
CDR3: CASSSSGTPGETQYF; DNA: TGTGCCAGCAGTTCCTCCGGGACCCCGGGGGAGACCCAGTACTTC; size: few; V: TRBV28; D: -; J: TRBJ2-5
CDR3: CASSVGTGMAGYTF; DNA: TGTGCCAGCAGCGTCGGCACGGGGATGGCTGGCTACACCTTC; size: few; V: TRBV9; D: -; J: TRBJ1-2
CDR3: CASSLGRRGYTF; DNA: TGTGCCAGCAGCTTAGGGAGGAGGGGCTACACCTTC; size: few; V: TRBV5-4; D: -; J: TRBJ1-2
CDR3: CASSLASGVGELFF; DNA: TGTGCTAGCAGCTTAGCTAGCGGGGTCGGGGAGCTGTTTTTT; size: -; V: TRBV7-7; D: TRBD2; J: TRBJ2-2
CDR3: CASSRIGTSTDTQYF; DNA: TGCGCCAGCAGCCGCATCGGGACTAGCACAGATACGCAGTATTTT; size: -; V: TRBV5-1; D: -; J: TRBJ2-3
CDR3: CASSPDRYNEQFF; DNA: TGTGCCAGCAGTCCGGACAGATACAATGAGCAGTTCTTC; size: few; V: TRBV7-2; D: -; J: TRBJ2-1